Following are 23 T cell receptor beta chains from one sample sequenced in a study of circulating CD8 cells and anti-PD-1 response in melanoma. Four subsets defined by PD-1 and/or TIGIT were sorted from live CD3+CD8+TCRalphabeta+ cells. TCR libraries were prepared from roughly 15 ng of total RNA with the QIAseq Immune Repertoire TCR panel. A single record per CDR3 protein comes from TCRdb applying MiXCR to the reads. This sample has about 480 distinct CDR3 sequences, with 8.3% found just once. This material consisted of CD8+ T cells from PBMCs, taken at baseline or after one month of anti-PD-1 therapy (not recorded which). The receptors shown here come from a human donor with melanoma.

In its sample, this clonotype ranks as large. The chain links TRBV20-1 to TRBJ1-2, with a possible D match to TRBD1 (5 bases). CDR1 is DFQATT and CDR2 is SNEGSKA in the germline V gene (reference sequence). V lost 3 bases and J lost 0, with 14 bases in between. This CDR3 is 15 amino acids long. The CDR3 region is CSARAWTPANYGYTF. Written as DNA, the CDR3 is TGCAGTGCTAGGGCGTGGACACCTGCTAACTATGGCTACACCTTC.

Judged by abundance, this clonotype is large. The chain couples TRBV7-3 to TRBJ2-3; 12 bases agree with TRBD1. The CDR3 is 15 amino acids. After removal of 4 bases from V and 6 bases from J, the junction contained 5 bases not matched to a gene. Germline V gene data show CDR1 as SGHTA and CDR2 as FQGTGA. The CDR3 sequence: CASSSGQGAGDTQYF. Written as DNA, the CDR3 is TGTGCCAGCAGCTCGGGACAGGGGGCCGGGGATACGCAGTATTTT.

V gene TRBV24-1 combines with J gene TRBJ2-1; possibly TRBD1 for D (5 bases). From germline, CDR1 is KGHDR and CDR2 SFDVKD. Between the trimmed V and J ends, which lost 5 bases and 0 bases, there was a span of 16 bases. The CDR3 has 17 residues. The CDR3 loop is CATSGREGAYSYNEQFF. The DNA of the CDR3 is TGTGCCACCAGTGGCCGAGAAGGGGCCTACTCCTACAATGAGCAGTTCTTC.

This clonotype rates as medium-sized. The genes are TRBV29-1 and TRBJ1-1; D is unclear. V lost 7 bases to trimming and J lost 0 bases, with 12 bases between them. The CDR3 consists of 13 residues. Germline V gene lookup returns CDR1 SQVTM and CDR2 ANQGSEA. CDR3 residues: CSALGTVNTEAFF. CDR3 coding DNA: TGCAGCGCATTGGGCACAGTGAACACTGAAGCTTTCTTT.

The chain uses TRBV28 and TRBJ2-7; D gene unclear. Deletions cut 10 bases from V and 5 bases from J, with 6 bases between. The CDR3 is 9 amino acids. The germline gives CDR1 MDHEN, CDR2 SYDVKM. CDR3 coding DNA: TGTGCCACCAAGAACGAGCAGTACTTC. Protein: CATKNEQYF.

This clonotype counts as medium-sized. The chain has TRBV9 and TRBJ2-7; D possibly corresponds to TRBD2 (6 bases). The V gene lost 2 bases and the J gene lost 6 bases, with 15 bases spanning the gap. The CDR3 is 14 residues long. Germline CDR1 SGDLS, CDR2 YYNGEE. The CDR3 loop reads CASSVGDSPGEQYF. The CDR3 DNA is TGTGCCAGCAGCGTTGGGGACTCACCTGGCGAGCAGTACTTC.

By share, this clonotype counts as large (0.1 to 1%). V is TRBV11-2 and J is TRBJ1-6; D is unclear. From germline, CDR1 is SGHAT and CDR2 FQNNGV. With 1 base removed from V and 8 bases from J, the gap between germline ends came to 9 bases. The CDR3 extends over 14 amino acids. The chain's CDR3 is CASSLVWRDSPLHF. DNA of the CDR3: TGTGCCAGCAGCTTAGTATGGAGGGATTCACCCCTCCACTTT.

This clonotype has just a few counts. This chain uses TRBV19 with TRBJ2-7; D is unclear. V lost 5 bases to trimming and J lost 6 bases, with 14 bases between them. Germline CDR1 LNHDA, CDR2 SQIVND (reference sequence). The CDR3 spans 13 residues. CDR3 residues: CASSLVRTGEQYF. CDR3 coding DNA: TGTGCCAGTAGTCTAGTCCGGACGGGCGAGCAGTACTTC. The full variable domain, with the rest looked up from reference TRBV19 and TRBJ2-7, is DGGITQSPKYLFRKEGQNVTLSCEQNLNHDAMYWYRQDPGQGLRLIYYSQIVNDFQKGDIAEGYSVSREKKESFPLTVTSAQKNPTAFYLCASSLVRTGEQYFGPGTRLTVT.

Within the sample, this clonotype is medium-sized. The genes are TRBV7-2 and TRBJ2-3; TRBD2 matches at 14 bases. Germline values: CDR1 SGHTA, CDR2 FQGNSA. CDR3 size: 18 residues. With V trimmed by 5 bases and J by 3 bases, 10 bases remained unmatched. Written as DNA, the CDR3 is TGTGCCAGCAGCCCCGGACTAGCGGGGGGCCCAAGGACAGATACGCAGTATTTT. Translating gives CASSPGLAGGPRTDTQYF.

This clonotype qualifies as large. The chain joins TRBV7-2 to TRBJ1-2; D gene ambiguous. Germline values: CDR1 SGHTA, CDR2 FQGNSA. The CDR3 totals 12 residues. V was trimmed by 4 bases and J by 4 bases, leaving 7 bases between them. This CDR3 reads CASSSGLYGYTF. The DNA for the CDR3 is TGTGCCAGCAGCTCCGGACTCTATGGCTACACCTTC.

In its sample, this clonotype ranks as medium-sized. The genes are TRBV6-1 and TRBJ2-7; D is unclear. This CDR3 has 13 residues. Germline V gene sequence: CDR1 MNHNS, CDR2 SASEGT. V lost 4 bases to trimming and J lost 7 bases, with 14 bases between them. CDR3 nucleotide sequence: TGTGCCAGCAGTGTGGACCAGCTGAGGGAGCAGTACTTC. This translates into CASSVDQLREQYF.

This clonotype is judged large (0.1 to 1%). V is TRBV27 and J is TRBJ2-1; 7 bases line up with TRBD2. The V gene end was trimmed by 6 bases and the J gene end by 0 bases; junction bases not matched to a gene: 5. The CDR3 contains 15 residues. Germline V gene lookup returns CDR1 MNHEY and CDR2 SMNVEV (reference sequence). Here the CDR3 reads CASSLGGSSYNEQFF. The CDR3 region has the DNA TGTGCCAGCAGCCTGGGAGGGAGCTCCTACAATGAGCAGTTCTTC.

This clonotype is termed medium-sized (0.01 to 0.1%). V usage is TRBV27 and J usage is TRBJ2-7, with 10 bases aligning to TRBD2. Unmatched junction bases numbered 7, after V lost 4 bases and J lost 10 bases. Germline V lookup: CDR1 MNHEY, CDR2 SMNVEV (reference sequence). This CDR3 contains 13 residues. The DNA for the CDR3 is TGTGCCAGCAGTTCGGCTAGCGGGGGTCATCAGTACTTC. Encoded protein: CASSSASGGHQYF.

By share, this clonotype ranks as large. The chain carries TRBV2 and TRBJ2-7; perhaps TRBD1 as D (6 bases). CDR1 and CDR2 from the germline V gene are SNHLY and FYNNEI. This CDR3 spans 14 amino acids. V lost 5 bases and J 3 bases, leaving 14 bases between the germline ends. The CDR3 here is CASSPFLDSYEQYF. The CDR3 bases are TGTGCCAGCAGTCCTTTCCTGGACAGCTACGAGCAGTACTTC.

This clonotype was counted a few times. V usage is TRBV4-1 and J usage is TRBJ2-7; D may be TRBD2 (5 bases). The CDR3 spans 14 residues. The V gene's germline CDR1 is MGHRA and CDR2 YSYEKL. V lost 2 bases to trimming and J lost 2 bases, with 10 bases between them. The CDR3 bases are TGCGCCAGCAGCCAAACTAGATTCACCTACGAGCAGTACTTC. It translates to CASSQTRFTYEQYF.

This clonotype came up a few times. The J gene is TRBJ1-2, the V gene TRBV27; 9 nucleotides align to TRBD1. This CDR3 has 16 amino acids. Germline assignment: CDR1 MNHEY and CDR2 SMNVEV (reference sequence). The ends lost 3 bases at V and 4 bases at J; junction bases unmatched: 9. Written as DNA, the CDR3 is TGTGCCAGCAGTTTCCAGGCAACAGGGGGCGGCTATGGCTACACCTTC. Residues: CASSFQATGGGYGYTF.

This clonotype is labeled as medium-sized (0.01 to 0.1%). This sequence joins TRBV6-2 or TRBV6-3 and TRBJ2-7; TRBD1 matches at 10 bases. Germline lookup yields CDR1 MNHEY and CDR2 SVGEGT. This CDR3 spans 15 amino acids. The junction had 7 bases not matched to a gene; V was cut back by 5 bases and J by 3 bases. The CDR3 spells CASSPGTGALYEQYF. DNA for the CDR3: TGTGCCAGCAGTCCCGGGACAGGGGCGCTCTACGAGCAGTACTTC.

In its sample, this clonotype is medium-sized. CDR3 in amino acids: CASSQVPLLSGGNSYNEQFF. CDR3 bases: TGTGCCAGCAGCCAAGTCCCCCTCCTTAGCGGGGGTAACTCCTACAATGAGCAGTTCTTC. The chain couples TRBV3-1 to TRBJ2-1, with 9 bases identical to TRBD2. The V gene's germline CDR1 is LGHDT and CDR2 YNNKEL (reference sequence). This CDR3 spans 20 amino acids. J lost 0 bases, V lost 1 base, and 13 bases had no gene match.

Sample share makes this clonotype large (0.1 to 1%). The rearrangement links TRBV7-9 to TRBJ2-7, with TRBD1 matching over 9 bases. CDR1 is SEHNR and CDR2 is FQNEAQ in the germline V gene (reference sequence). The CDR3 totals 15 residues. J gave up 3 bases and V 7 bases, and 10 bases lay outside the gene matches. The CDR3 DNA follows: TGTGCCAGCACGGACACCGGGACAGGGCACTACGAGCAGTACTTC. Encoded protein: CASTDTGTGHYEQYF.

This clonotype is termed large. The chain carries TRBV27 and TRBJ2-3; perhaps TRBD1 as D (7 bases). This CDR3 is built from 15 residues. Germline V gives CDR1 MNHEY, CDR2 SMNVEV (reference sequence). V was clipped by 5 bases and J by 3 bases, with 15 bases between them. Here the CDR3 reads CASSRVTGRTDTQYF. CDR3 sequence (DNA): TGTGCCAGCAGTCGGGTGACAGGGAGGACAGATACGCAGTATTTT.

This clonotype is large within its sample. The chain links TRBV19 to TRBJ1-1; no clear D gene. V was shortened by 9 bases and J by 6 bases, with 14 bases between the two germline ends. Germline CDR1 LNHDA, CDR2 SQIVND (reference sequence). The CDR3 loop spans 12 amino acids. CDR3 loop: CASKTGIAEAFF. CDR3 in DNA: TGTGCCAGCAAGACGGGGATCGCTGAAGCTTTCTTT.

This clonotype is large within its sample. The chain couples TRBV29-1 to TRBJ1-1; perhaps TRBD1 as D (5 bases). Trimming removed 8 bases from V and 4 bases from J, with 17 bases in between. The V gene's germline CDR1 is SQVTM and CDR2 ANQGSEA. CDR3 length: 13 amino acids. The CDR3 nucleotides are TGCAGCAGCCGAGAGGGGATCGGCACTGAAGCTTTCTTT. It codes for CSSREGIGTEAFF.

This clonotype is medium-sized. This sequence joins TRBV11-2 and TRBJ2-1, with 7 bases lining up with TRBD1. J gave up 6 bases and V 2 bases, and 1 base lay outside the gene matches. Per germline, CDR1 SGHAT and CDR2 FQNNGV. The CDR3 runs to 13 residues. The CDR3 bases are TGTGCCAGCAGCTTACGACAGGGCAATGAGCAGTTCTTC. Its translation: CASSLRQGNEQFF.